The sequence of this T cell receptor (beta chain) was determined in a study of T cell responses to AZD1222 COVID-19 vaccine. Of note for this clone: The antigen is unknown.

General study results and limits: After two AZD1222 doses, spike-specific TCR breadth and depth rose versus day 0. The donor cohort was predominantly white British with a female majority, and clonal diversity may have been underestimated.

Data came from immunoSEQ multiplex PCR; TCRdb stores just in-frame clones and leaves some out. Of about 140,000 clones in the sample, 80% to 95% were seen once. This receptor was taken from an adult in good health. The sample here was peripheral blood, taken on day 0 of AZD1222 vaccination.

CDR3 in amino acids: CASSQGTVPSYEQYF. For the CDR3, the DNA is TGTGCCAGCAGCCAAGGGACAGTGCCCTCCTACGAGCAGTACTTC. The chain recombines TRBV3-1 (or the pseudogene TRBV3-2) with TRBJ2-7, with a tentative D call TRBD1 (6 bases). This CDR3 region has 15 residues. The V end was cut by 1 base, the J end by 0 bases, with 10 bases between. Germline CDR1 LGHDT, CDR2 YNNKEL (reference sequence).